The present T cell receptor beta chain was sequenced within a study of blood T cell repertoires in COVID-19. Study background: Donors in the United States, Italy and Spain gave samples during acute or convalescent COVID-19. T cells, B-cell-depleted T cells, or PBMCs provided the cDNA or gDNA that served as material.

The CDR3 runs to 20 residues. Method: immunoSEQ multiplex PCR; TCRdb's copy keeps in-frame clones and lacks some. Among fewer than 90,000 clones, 76% were seen once, and the ten largest hold 15%. The sequenced sample consisted of peripheral blood. The chain couples TRBV21-1 to TRBJ2-7; the table's D call of TRBD2 was not tested on the DNA. TRBV21-1 is flagged as a pseudogene. The TCR was taken from a man aged 55 to 70 with COVID-19, enrolled during active disease. CDR3: CASSTSGVRTFTFNSYEQYF. The CDR3 nucleotides are TGTGCCAGCAGTACAAGCGGGGTGCGAACTTTCACTTTTAACTCCTACGAGCAGTACTTC.